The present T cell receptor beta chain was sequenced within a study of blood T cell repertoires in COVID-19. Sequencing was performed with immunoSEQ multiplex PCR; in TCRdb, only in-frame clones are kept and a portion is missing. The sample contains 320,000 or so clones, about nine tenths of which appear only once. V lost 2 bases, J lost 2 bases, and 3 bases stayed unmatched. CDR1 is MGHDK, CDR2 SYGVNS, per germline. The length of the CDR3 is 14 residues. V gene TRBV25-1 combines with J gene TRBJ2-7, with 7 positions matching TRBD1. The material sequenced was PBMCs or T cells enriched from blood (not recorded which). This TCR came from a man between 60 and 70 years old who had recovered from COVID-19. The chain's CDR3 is CASSEGTAPYEQYF. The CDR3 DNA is TGTGCCAGCAGTGAAGGGACAGCCCCCTACGAGCAGTACTTC.